The rows below give T cell receptor beta chains drawn from one sample of a study of neurological immune-mediated disorders. MiXCR, applied by TCRdb to the 5' RACE reads, yields one record per CDR3 protein. Here the sample spans some 61,000 distinct CDR3 sequences, around 4.2% being singletons. The sample taken for sequencing was PBMCs. Receptors originate from a man younger than 45 with multiple sclerosis. Each CDR3 is given with its conserved first and last residue. D genes are given only for firm matches. Not all rows give a size; the values are once, few, many and, for expanded clones, a class.

abundance: NA
j_gene: TRBJ2-1
v_gene: TRBV12-3/TRBV12-4
d_gene: TRBD2
CDR3nt: TGTGCCAGCAGTTTAACGGTAGCGGGGGGGTATGAGCAGTTCTTC
CDR3aa: CASSLTVAGGYEQFF

abundance: many
j_gene: TRBJ2-7
v_gene: TRBV20-1
d_gene: NA
CDR3nt: TGCAGTGTACTAAGGGGCTTCGACTACGAGCAGTACTTC
CDR3aa: CSVLRGFDYEQYF

abundance: many
j_gene: TRBJ2-7
v_gene: TRBV3-1
d_gene: TRBD2
CDR3nt: TGTGCCAGCAGTCGAACTAGCGGGGGGGCCTTTCGCGAGCAGTACTTC
CDR3aa: CASSRTSGGAFREQYF

abundance: many
j_gene: TRBJ1-1
v_gene: TRBV6-5
d_gene: TRBD1
CDR3nt: TGTGCCAGCAGTCCCCGGGACAGCTCCTTTACTGAAGCTTTCTTT
CDR3aa: CASSPRDSSFTEAFF

abundance: many
j_gene: TRBJ2-5
v_gene: TRBV10-2
d_gene: TRBD2
CDR3nt: TGCGCCAGCAGGCTAGCGGGGGGGTTAGAGACCCAGTACTTC
CDR3aa: CASRLAGGLETQYF

abundance: many
j_gene: TRBJ1-6
v_gene: TRBV4-1
d_gene: NA
CDR3nt: TGCGCCAGCAGCCAGGGACCTACCAAGGGTTCACCCCTCCACTTT
CDR3aa: CASSQGPTKGSPLHF

abundance: many
j_gene: TRBJ1-3
v_gene: TRBV5-5
d_gene: NA
CDR3nt: TGTGCCAGCAGCTTGGTCCACGGAAACACCATATATTTT
CDR3aa: CASSLVHGNTIYF

abundance: many
j_gene: TRBJ2-7
v_gene: TRBV3-1
d_gene: TRBD2
CDR3nt: TGTGCCAGCAGCCCTCTCGACGGGGGGGCCTACGAGCAGTACTTC
CDR3aa: CASSPLDGGAYEQYF

abundance: many
j_gene: TRBJ2-3
v_gene: TRBV4-1
d_gene: NA
CDR3nt: TGCGCCAGCAGCCAAGGGCAAACCTCCCTCCACACAGATACGCAGTATTTT
CDR3aa: CASSQGQTSLHTDTQYF

abundance: many
j_gene: TRBJ1-1
v_gene: TRBV7-2
d_gene: NA
CDR3nt: TGTGCCAGCAGCTTTCAGGCATTTGAAGCTTTCTTT
CDR3aa: CASSFQAFEAFF

abundance: many
j_gene: TRBJ2-7
v_gene: TRBV6-5
d_gene: NA
CDR3nt: TGTGCCAGCAGTTACGCACCGTGGGACCCAACCTACGAGCAGTACTTC
CDR3aa: CASSYAPWDPTYEQYF

abundance: many
j_gene: TRBJ2-7
v_gene: TRBV5-1
d_gene: NA
CDR3nt: TGCGCCAGCAGCTGGACAGCAGAGTATTACGAGCAGTACTTC
CDR3aa: CASSWTAEYYEQYF

abundance: many
j_gene: TRBJ2-7
v_gene: TRBV7-2
d_gene: TRBD2
CDR3nt: TGTGCCAGCAGCTTAGTGCTAGCGGGGGACTACGAGCAGTACTTC
CDR3aa: CASSLVLAGDYEQYF

abundance: many
j_gene: TRBJ2-7
v_gene: TRBV20-1
d_gene: TRBD2
CDR3nt: TGCAGTGCGAGAAGCCTAGCGGGGGGCGAGCAGTACTTC
CDR3aa: CSARSLAGGEQYF